This T cell receptor (beta chain) is from a study of blood T cells in healthy people across ages. Trimming removed 6 bases at V and 0 bases at J, with 16 bases between. The CDR3 is 16 residues long. Germline V CDR1 and CDR2: SNHLY, FYNNEI. With a J-beta primer mix and a sample-barcoded 5' primer, a second PCR ran roughly 6 to 11 cycles. TCRdb reprocessed the 5' RACE reads via MiXCR and lists one record per CDR3 protein. Of 850,000 to 1,300,000 distinct CDR3 sequences listed, 40% to 55% are singletons. The rearrangement uses TRBV2 and TRBJ2-3; maybe TRBD2 (6 bases). This clonotype originated in a woman aged 60-75 years in good health. Sequences were obtained from blood. CDR3 loop: CASSGTFSSSTDTQYF. In DNA form, the CDR3 reads TGTGCCAGCAGCGGGACTTTCTCATCTAGCACAGATACGCAGTATTTT. Supplemented by reference TRBV2 and TRBJ2-3, the full variable domain reads EPEVTQTPSHQVTQMGQEVILRCVPISNHLYFYWYRQILGQKVEFLVSFYNNEISEKSEIFDDQFSVERPDGSNFTLKIRSTKLEDSAMYFCASSGTFSSSTDTQYFGPGTRLTVL.